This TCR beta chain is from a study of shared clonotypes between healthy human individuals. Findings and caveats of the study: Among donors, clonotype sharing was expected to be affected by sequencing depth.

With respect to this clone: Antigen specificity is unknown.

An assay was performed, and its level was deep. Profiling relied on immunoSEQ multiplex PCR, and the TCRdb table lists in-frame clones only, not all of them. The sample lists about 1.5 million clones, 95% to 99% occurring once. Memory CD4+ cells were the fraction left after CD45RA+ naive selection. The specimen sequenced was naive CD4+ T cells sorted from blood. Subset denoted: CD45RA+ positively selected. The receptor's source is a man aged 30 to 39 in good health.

For the CDR3, the DNA is TGTGCCAGTACCTCGGACGCGGGACTAGCGGGGCTGGATACGCAGTATTTT. Protein product: CASTSDAGLAGLDTQYF. The chain couples TRBV19 to TRBJ2-3; 13 bases fit TRBD2. In germline, CDR1 is LNHDA, CDR2 SQIVND (reference sequence). With 7 bases clipped from V and 6 bases from J, the junction kept 13 bases outside the gene matches. This CDR3 region has 17 residues.